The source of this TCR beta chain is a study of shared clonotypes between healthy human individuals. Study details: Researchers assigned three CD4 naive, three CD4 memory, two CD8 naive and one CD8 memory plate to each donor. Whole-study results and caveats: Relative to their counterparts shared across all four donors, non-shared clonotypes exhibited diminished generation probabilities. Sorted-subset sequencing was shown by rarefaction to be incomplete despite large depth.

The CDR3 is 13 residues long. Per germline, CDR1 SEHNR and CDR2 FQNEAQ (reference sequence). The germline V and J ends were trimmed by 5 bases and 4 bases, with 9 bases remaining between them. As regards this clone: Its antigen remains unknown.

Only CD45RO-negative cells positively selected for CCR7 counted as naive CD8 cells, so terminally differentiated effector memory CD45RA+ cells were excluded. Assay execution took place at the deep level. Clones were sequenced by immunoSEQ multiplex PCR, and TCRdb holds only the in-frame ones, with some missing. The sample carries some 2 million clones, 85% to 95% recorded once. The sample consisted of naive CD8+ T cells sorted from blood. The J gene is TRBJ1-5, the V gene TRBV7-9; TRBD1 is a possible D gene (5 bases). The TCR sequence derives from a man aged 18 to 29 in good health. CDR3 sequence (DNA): TGTGCCAGCAGCGGGGGGTTTAATCAGCCCCAGCATTTT. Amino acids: CASSGGFNQPQHF.